The clone carrying this T cell receptor (beta chain) was recorded a few times. Between the trimmed V and J ends, which lost 5 bases and 1 base, there was a span of 10 bases. The germline V gene encodes CDR1 MDHEN and CDR2 SYDVKM. CDR3 length: 14 residues. This sample is drawn from a study of blood T cell repertoires in COVID-19. As processed by the authors: From reference gene primer amplification, estimates of nucleated cell counts were derived. Only in-frame clones appear in the TCRdb table, and some are missing; sequencing was by immunoSEQ multiplex PCR. V and J calls and clone size are given by that table; D and trimming were obtained from the DNA. The sample has approximately 120,000 clones, less than 85% seen once.

The sequence derives from an older woman with acute or convalescent COVID-19. V is TRBV28 and J is TRBJ2-3; tentatively, D is TRBD2 (6 bases). Sequenced material: peripheral blood. CDR3 sequence reads: CASSRPSGTDTQYF. CDR3 in DNA: TGTGCCAGCAGTCGTCCTAGCGGCACAGATACGCAGTATTTT. Supplemented by reference TRBV28 and TRBJ2-3, the full variable domain reads DVKVTQSSRYLVKRTGEKVFLECVQDMDHENMFWYRQDPGLGLRLIYFSYDVKMKEKGDIPEGYSVSREKKERFSLILESASTNQTSMYLCASSRPSGTDTQYFGPGTRLTVL.